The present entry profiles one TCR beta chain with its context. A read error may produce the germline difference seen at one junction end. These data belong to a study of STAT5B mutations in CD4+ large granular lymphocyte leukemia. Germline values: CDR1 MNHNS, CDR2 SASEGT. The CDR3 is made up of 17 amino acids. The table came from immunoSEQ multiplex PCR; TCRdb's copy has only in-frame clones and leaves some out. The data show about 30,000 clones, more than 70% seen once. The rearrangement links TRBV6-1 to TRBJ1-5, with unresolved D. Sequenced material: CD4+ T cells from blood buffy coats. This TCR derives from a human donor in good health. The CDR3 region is CASSEEIQTYSNQPQHF. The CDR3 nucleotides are TGTGCCAGCAGCGAAGAGATTCAGACTTATAGCAATCAGCCCCAGCATTTT.